This T cell receptor beta chain was identified in a study of naive and memory T cell subsets. CMV status came from CD4+ IFNgamma after overnight CMV lysate stimulation. An equimolar mix of two oligonucleotides served as the beta constant-region primer for TRBC1 and TRBC2. Nested alpha and beta constant-region primers with the SP2 primer drove four PCR rounds on ligated cDNA. TCRdb re-called the UMI-ligation and nested PCR reads through MiXCR, storing one row per CDR3 protein. This sample carries some 110,000 distinct CDR3 sequences, 35% to 45% of them seen once, and the ten largest clones take approximately 0.9%. The TCR originated in a human donor in good health. Sequencing was carried out using central memory CD4+ T cells from blood.

The CDR3 spells CASSTVIVAGGGDTQYF. The CDR3 DNA reads as TGTGCCAGCAGCACGGTAATCGTAGCGGGAGGAGGGGATACGCAGTATTTT. The chain recombines TRBV27 with TRBJ2-3; 10 bases agree with TRBD2. The CDR3 sequence is 17 residues long. V was pared by 6 bases and J by 6 bases, with 15 bases of the junction left unmatched. Germline CDR1 MNHEY, CDR2 SMNVEV (reference sequence).